The next 15 T cell receptor beta chains were all read from a single sample in a study of blood T cell repertoires in COVID-19. Only in-frame clones appear in the TCRdb table, and some are missing; sequencing was by immunoSEQ multiplex PCR. The table records under 200,000 clones, 79% of them present only once. Sequenced input: PBMCs or T cells enriched from blood (not recorded which). These receptors were collected from a woman in her 70s in a cohort exposed to, infected with or recovered from COVID-19 (not recorded which).

This clone has only a few counts. The genes are TRBV5-1 and TRBJ2-4, with 8 bases matching TRBD2. Losses at the gene ends were 2 bases for V and 0 bases for J; bases not matched to a gene: 10. Germline loops: CDR1 SGHRS, CDR2 YFSETQ. The CDR3 contains 18 residues. CDR3 sequence (DNA): TGCGCCAGCAGCTTCCATGGGGTAACTAGCGGAGCCAAAAACATTCAGTACTTC. Translated: CASSFHGVTSGAKNIQYF. Full variable domain (missing parts from reference TRBV5-1 and TRBJ2-4): KAGVTQTPRYLIKTRGQQVTLSCSPISGHRSVSWYQQTPGQGLQFLFEYFSETQRNKGNFPGRFSGRQFSNSRSEMNVSTLELGDSALYLCASSFHGVTSGAKNIQYFGAGTRLSVL.

V and J are TRBV7-9 and TRBJ2-1; 12 bases match TRBD2. This CDR3 contains 14 residues. From germline, CDR1 is SEHNR and CDR2 FQNEAQ (reference sequence). J lost 9 bases, V lost 6 bases, and 6 bases had no gene match. CDR3 loop: CASSTSGRWGEQFF. The CDR3 DNA reads as TGTGCCAGCAGTACTAGCGGGAGGTGGGGTGAGCAGTTCTTC.

The chain recombines TRBV7-9 with TRBJ2-2; 7 bases match TRBD1. The length of the CDR3 is 13 residues. Germline CDR1 and CDR2: SEHNR and FQNEAQ (reference sequence). As DNA, the CDR3 is TGTGCAGGGGGACAGCCGAACACCGGGGAGCTGTTTTTT. It specifies CAGGQPNTGELFF.

This clone was seen a handful of times. The rearrangement links TRBV6-2 or TRBV6-3 to TRBJ1-6; 7 bases fit TRBD1. Losses at the gene ends were 2 bases for V and 7 bases for J; bases not matched to a gene: 8. CDR3 length: 16 amino acids. Germline V gene sequence: CDR1 MNHEY, CDR2 SVGEGT. The CDR3 DNA sequence: TGTGCCAGCAGTTACCGAGACAGGGTATGGAATTCACCCCTCCACTTT. Translating it yields CASSYRDRVWNSPLHF.

The J gene is TRBJ1-2, the V gene TRBV6-2 or TRBV6-3; the match to TRBD1 covers 7 bases. Germline V gives CDR1 MNHEY, CDR2 SVGEGT. V lost 5 bases, J lost 8 bases, and 17 bases stayed unmatched. The CDR3 contains 16 residues. The CDR3 coding sequence is TGTGCCAGCAGTCAACGGGGACAGTCGGCTAGAGGAGGCTACACCTTC. Translated, it gives CASSQRGQSARGGYTF.

The count of this clone is one. The sample carries other DNA sequences with the same CDR3. The chain employs TRBV7-2 and TRBJ2-7; D call uncertain. V was cut by 2 bases and J by 2 bases, with 10 bases left in between. The CDR3 sequence is 14 residues long. Germline V gives CDR1 SGHTA, CDR2 FQGNSA. Here the CDR3 reads CASSLTSLAYEQYF. Written as DNA, the CDR3 is TGTGCCAGCAGCTTAACCTCCCTAGCCTACGAGCAGTACTTC. The full variable domain, rest sourced from reference TRBV7-2 and TRBJ2-7, is GAGVSQSPSNKVTEKGKDVELRCDPISGHTALYWYRQSLGQGLEFLIYFQGNSAPDKSGLPSDRFSAERTGGSVSTLTIQRTQQEDSAVYLCASSLTSLAYEQYFGPGTRLTVT.

V and J are TRBV6-5 and TRBJ2-1; 7 bases are shared with TRBD2. The trim removed 1 base at V and 9 bases at J, leaving 9 bases unmatched. The CDR3 consists of 15 residues. The germline V gene encodes CDR1 MNHEY and CDR2 SVGAGI. The CDR3: CASSYFGGILGEQFF. The CDR3 bases are TGTGCCAGCAGTTACTTCGGGGGGATTTTGGGTGAGCAGTTCTTC.

The rearrangement joins TRBV5-6 to TRBJ2-5; the match to TRBD1 covers 7 bases. The germline V gene encodes CDR1 SGHDT and CDR2 YYEEEE. The junction had 10 bases not matched to a gene; V was cut back by 1 base and J by 4 bases. CDR3 length: 16 residues. In nucleotides, the CDR3 is TGTGCCAGCAGCTTGCCCCCGGACAGGTTGGGAGAGACCCAGTACTTC. This gives the protein CASSLPPDRLGETQYF.

The chain couples TRBV5-4 to TRBJ1-2; D gene unclear. The CDR3 is 14 amino acids. Germline-derived CDR1 and CDR2 are SGHNT and YYREEE (reference sequence). V lost 3 bases and J lost 4, with 13 bases in between. In nucleotides, the CDR3 is TGTGCCAGCAGCTCGGTAACTCCAAGCTATGGCTACACCTTC. This gives the protein CASSSVTPSYGYTF.

The V call is TRBV9, the J call TRBJ2-1; 7 bases line up with TRBD2. CDR3 size: 16 residues. The V segment lost 2 bases and the J segment 0 bases; nucleotides outside the gene matches: 5. CDR1 and CDR2 (germline): SGDLS, YYNGEE. The CDR3 reads CASSVGGRASYNEQFF. The CDR3 DNA follows: TGTGCCAGCAGCGTGGGAGGGAGGGCCTCCTACAATGAGCAGTTCTTC.

The table lists this clone with a few counts. The CDR3 region has the DNA TGTGCCAGCTCCTGGCTAGCGGGATACGAGCAGTACTTC. Translating it yields CASSWLAGYEQYF. The chain has TRBV18 and TRBJ2-7; 9 positions agree with TRBD2. The CDR3 is 13 residues long. Germline V lookup: CDR1 KGHSH, CDR2 LQKENI. The trim removed 6 bases at V and 4 bases at J, leaving 4 bases unmatched.

This clone was detected a few times. This rearrangement joins TRBV5-1 to TRBJ1-4; 10 bases align to TRBD1. The germline V gene encodes CDR1 SGHRS and CDR2 YFSETQ. There are 15 residues in the CDR3. V was clipped by 1 base and J by 8 bases; unmatched bases: 5. The chain's CDR3 is CASSLLGQGREKLFF. The CDR3 DNA follows: TGCGCCAGCAGCTTGTTGGGACAGGGGAGGGAAAAACTGTTTTTT.

V usage is TRBV28 and J usage is TRBJ2-1; TRBD1 might be the D (5 bases). The germline V and J ends were trimmed by 7 bases and 2 bases, with 12 bases remaining between them. The CDR3 contains 14 residues. The germline V gene has CDR1 MDHEN and CDR2 SYDVKM. This CDR3 reads CASTEGVTYNEQFF. CDR3 DNA: TGTGCCAGCACTGAAGGGGTGACCTACAATGAGCAGTTCTTC.

This rearrangement joins TRBV12-5 to TRBJ1-6; TRBD1 matches at 7 bases. V shed 5 bases, J shed 0 bases, and the junction held 16 bases outside the gene matches. This CDR3 has 20 amino acids. From germline, CDR1 is LGHNT and CDR2 FRNRAP. CDR3 sequence reads: CASGQLRQGLFSSYNSPLHF. The CDR3 region has the DNA TGTGCTAGTGGTCAACTTCGACAGGGACTCTTTTCCTCCTATAATTCACCCCTCCACTTT.

CDR3 nucleotide sequence: TGTGCCAGCAGGGGGATTATGGGGACAGGCACAGATACGCAGTATTTT. This gives the protein CASRGIMGTGTDTQYF. The chain is built from TRBV2 and TRBJ2-3; 7 bases map to TRBD1. The CDR3 is 16 amino acids. Germline CDR1 reads SNHLY; CDR2 reads FYNNEI. J gave up 1 base and V 6 bases, and 10 bases lay outside the gene matches. Supplemented by reference TRBV2 and TRBJ2-3, the full variable domain reads EPEVTQTPSHQVTQMGQEVILRCVPISNHLYFYWYRQILGQKVEFLVSFYNNEISEKSEIFDDQFSVERPDGSNFTLKIRSTKLEDSAMYFCASRGIMGTGTDTQYFGPGTRLTVL.